The 32 T cell receptor beta chains in this list originate from one sample, sequenced in a study of cytomegalovirus exposure and HLA in healthy donors. The PCR contained 60 Vbeta and 13 Jbeta primers. Produced via immunoSEQ multiplex PCR; TCRdb's table is partial and in-frame only. The sample has about 85,000 clones; 80% are singletons. Sequencing was done on a sample of PBMCs. The receptors were sampled from a man between 50 and 59 years old in good health and CMV-seropositive.

This chain connects TRBV15 to TRBJ2-1; D is uncertain. Germline-derived CDR1 and CDR2 are LNHNV and YYDKDF (reference sequence). CDR3 length equals 12 residues. Trimming removed 4 bases at V and 9 bases at J, with 10 bases between. CDR3 in DNA: TGTGCCACCAGCACCCACGGCGGTGAGCAGTTCTTC. Translation gives CATSTHGGEQFF.

The count of this clone is one. J is TRBJ2-3 and V is TRBV5-1; 8 bases map to TRBD2. This CDR3 is built from 17 residues. The trim removed 0 bases at V and 6 bases at J, leaving 12 bases unmatched. Germline CDR1 and CDR2: SGHRS and YFSETQ. CDR3 region: CASSLAVAGRGADTQYF. For the CDR3, the DNA is TGCGCCAGCAGCTTGGCGGTAGCGGGACGGGGGGCGGATACGCAGTATTTT.

The gene calls are TRBV4-1 and TRBJ2-7; 14 bases map to TRBD2. Germline V gives CDR1 MGHRA, CDR2 YSYEKL. There are 16 residues in the CDR3. V shed 2 bases and J 3 bases; nucleotides not matched to a gene: 3. DNA for the CDR3: TGCGCCAGCAGCCAAACGGGACTAGCGGGAGTCTACGAGCAGTACTTC. As protein: CASSQTGLAGVYEQYF.

The V call is TRBV18, the J call TRBJ2-1; 8 positions match TRBD2. V dropped 2 bases and J dropped 3; count of bases not matched to a gene: 6. The CDR3 covers 16 residues. CDR1 is KGHSH and CDR2 is LQKENI in the germline V gene. The CDR3 DNA reads TGTGCCAGCTCACCAATTTACGCGGGGGGCTACAATGAGCAGTTCTTC. This codes for CASSPIYAGGYNEQFF.

The genes are TRBV2 and TRBJ2-7; 8 bases are shared with TRBD2. This CDR3 comprises 15 residues. Germline V gene data show CDR1 as SNHLY and CDR2 as FYNNEI. With 7 bases clipped from V and 3 bases from J, the junction kept 11 bases outside the gene matches. The CDR3 is CASKEGSGRFYEQYF. CDR3 DNA: TGTGCCAGCAAAGAAGGGAGCGGGAGATTCTACGAGCAGTACTTC.

The chain links TRBV4-2 to TRBJ1-1, with 7 bases lining up with TRBD1. The germline V gene has CDR1 LGHNA and CDR2 YNFKEQ. This CDR3 has 18 amino acids. J lost 5 bases, V lost 0 bases, and 15 bases had no gene match. The CDR3 loop is CASSQDGSYAGGGTEAFF. For the CDR3, the DNA is TGTGCCAGCAGCCAAGATGGGTCTTATGCAGGGGGAGGAACTGAAGCTTTCTTT.

The CDR3 region has the DNA TGTGCCCGGGACAGGTGGGTCGGCTACACCTTC. The encoded protein is CARDRWVGYTF. The chain is built from TRBV6-4 and TRBJ1-2; TRBD1 aligns across 8 bases. This CDR3 contains 11 residues. V was pared by 11 bases and J by 8 bases, with 7 bases of the junction left unmatched. Germline loops: CDR1 MRHNA, CDR2 SNTAGT.

This clone has a handful of counts. The V gene is TRBV15, the J gene TRBJ2-2; 9 bases line up with TRBD1. The CDR3 is 17 amino acids. The ends lost 0 bases at V and 4 bases at J; junction bases unmatched: 6. Germline V gene data show CDR1 as LNHNV and CDR2 as YYDKDF (reference sequence). CDR3 loop: CATSRDVWTGVTGELFF. The CDR3 coding sequence is TGTGCCACCAGCAGAGATGTGTGGACAGGGGTCACCGGGGAGCTGTTTTTT.

The chain couples TRBV7-8 to TRBJ2-7; TRBD2 might be the D (6 bases). This CDR3 region has 13 residues. Germline CDR1 is SGHVS and CDR2 is FQNEAQ. Trimming left V 2 bases short and J 7 bases short, with 12 bases between. CDR3 amino acids: CASSLRSAGEQYF. In DNA, the CDR3 is TGTGCCAGCAGCTTAAGGTCCGCGGGGGAGCAGTACTTC.

This chain connects TRBV29-1 to TRBJ1-1; 7 bases map to TRBD1. This CDR3 comprises 19 residues. Germline loops: CDR1 SQVTM, CDR2 ANQGSEA. V lost 0 bases and J lost 1; bases outside the gene matches: 17. The CDR3 protein is CSVEEGDRVFPLTNTEAFF. The CDR3 nucleotides read TGCAGCGTTGAAGAGGGAGACAGGGTGTTCCCACTCACGAACACTGAAGCTTTCTTT.

The rearrangement joins TRBV5-4 to TRBJ2-3; tentative D call: TRBD2 (6 bases). CDR1 and CDR2 from the germline V gene are SGHNT and YYREEE (reference sequence). V gave up 1 base and J gave up 0 bases, with 12 bases separating them. This CDR3 comprises 16 residues. CDR3 sequence reads: CASSLYNSGSTDTQYF. CDR3 coding DNA: TGTGCCAGCAGCTTGTACAATAGCGGCAGCACAGATACGCAGTATTTT.

The rearrangement uses TRBV4-2 and TRBJ1-1, with D maybe TRBD1 (6 bases). Germline CDR1 is LGHNA and CDR2 is YNFKEQ. V was clipped by 4 bases and J by 6 bases, with 12 bases between them. The CDR3 has 13 amino acids. The CDR3 DNA sequence: TGTGCCAGCAGCCCTCGGACAGCTTCTGAAGCTTTCTTT. Its translation is CASSPRTASEAFF.

This clone has just a few counts. V is TRBV6-1 and J is TRBJ2-3, with D possibly matching TRBD1 (6 bases). The CDR3 sequence is 14 residues long. Germline lookup yields CDR1 MNHNS and CDR2 SASEGT. Trimming removed 11 bases from V and 2 bases from J, with 17 bases in between. The CDR3 nucleotides are TGTGCCTCCAGGGGTGGACTGTCCACAGATACGCAGTATTTT. This codes for CASRGGLSTDTQYF.

The chain has TRBV30 and TRBJ2-7, with TRBD2 as a possible D gene (5 bases). The V end lost 4 bases, the J end lost 2 bases, and 12 bases lay between the germline ends. The CDR3 covers 13 residues. The V gene's germline CDR1 is GTSNPN and CDR2 SVGIG (reference sequence). The CDR3 reads CAWKAPSTYEQYF. CDR3 nucleotides: TGTGCCTGGAAGGCCCCTAGCACCTACGAGCAGTACTTC.

J is TRBJ2-5 and V is TRBV6-1; possibly TRBD2 for D (6 bases). Germline loops: CDR1 MNHNS, CDR2 SASEGT. Between the trimmed V and J ends, which lost 4 bases and 5 bases, there was a span of 17 bases. The CDR3 spans 15 residues. The CDR3 nucleotides read TGTGCCAGCAGTGGTTTCGGGGGAGAGTGGGAGACCCAGTACTTC. Translated: CASSGFGGEWETQYF.

The chain has TRBV7-9 and TRBJ2-3; TRBD2 is a possible D gene (5 bases). The CDR3 is 15 amino acids. Trimming shortened V by 5 bases and J by 3 bases, and 15 bases separated the two germline ends. Germline CDR1 and CDR2: SEHNR and FQNEAQ (reference sequence). The CDR3 loop reads CASSPRGTVTDTQYF. CDR3 nucleotide sequence: TGTGCCAGCAGCCCTCGGGGTACAGTGACAGATACGCAGTATTTT.

The V and J genes are TRBV7-2 and TRBJ1-1; TRBD1 is a possible D gene (5 bases). The CDR3 sequence is 14 residues long. The V end was cut by 1 base, the J end by 6 bases, with 12 bases between. Germline V gene lookup returns CDR1 SGHTA and CDR2 FQGNSA. CDR3 nucleotides: TGTGCCAGCAGCTTAGTTGGTCCCAGGGCTGAAGCTTTCTTT. Residues: CASSLVGPRAEAFF.

CDR3 protein: CASSIATPTVTDTQYF. The CDR3 DNA sequence: TGTGCCAGTAGTATAGCCACCCCCACGGTCACAGATACGCAGTATTTT. The chain recombines TRBV19 with TRBJ2-3; D gene uncertain. In germline, CDR1 is LNHDA, CDR2 SQIVND (reference sequence). Trimming removed 1 base from V and 2 bases from J, with 13 bases in between. The CDR3 length is 16 residues.

Concerning this clone itself: This specimen includes other DNA sequences encoding the same CDR3. V usage is TRBV20-1 and J usage is TRBJ2-7; weak D call: TRBD1 (5 bases). The germline CDR1 and CDR2 sequences are DFQATT and SNEGSKA (reference sequence). V lost 3 bases and J lost 2, with 5 bases in between. This CDR3 has 11 amino acids. CDR3 protein: CSARDTYEQYF. The CDR3 coding sequence is TGCAGTGCTAGGGACACCTACGAGCAGTACTTC.

The chain links TRBV10-3 to TRBJ2-1, with 14 bases lining up with TRBD2. Per the germline V gene, CDR1 is ENHRY and CDR2 is SYGVKD. The CDR3 spans 16 residues. CDR3 DNA sequence: TGTGGCTCCGGGACTAGCGGGGGAGGGGGACACAATGAGCAGTTCTTC. Amino acids: CGSGTSGGGGHNEQFF.

The rearrangement joins TRBV30 to TRBJ2-5; D possibly corresponds to TRBD1 (7 bases). The assigned J gene may be wrong: the sequence end matches TRBJ2-7 better. The CDR3 loop spans 18 amino acids. Looked up from germline, CDR1 is GTSNPN and CDR2 is SVGIG (reference sequence). CDR3: CAPGPGRGRRRGAYEQYF. CDR3 in DNA: TGTGCCCCGGGGCCGGGAAGGGGGCGACGGCGGGGAGCCTACGAGCAGTACTTC.

The chain links TRBV5-1 to TRBJ2-7; 7 nucleotides match TRBD1. The CDR3 consists of 12 residues. Trimming at V came to 5 bases and at J to 4 bases, leaving 3 bases not matched to a gene. The germline CDR1 and CDR2 sequences are SGHRS and YFSETQ. CDR3 residues: CASRGTAYEQYF. The CDR3 DNA is TGCGCCAGCAGGGGGACAGCTTACGAGCAGTACTTC.

The CDR3 nucleotides are TGTGCCAGCAGCCCCCGGACTAGCGGGAGAACCTACAATGAGCAGTTCTTC. Its translation is CASSPRTSGRTYNEQFF. The chain has TRBV5-4 and TRBJ2-1; 13 positions agree with TRBD2. The CDR3 runs 17 residues. V lost 4 bases and J lost 2; bases outside the gene matches: 6. Germline V gene data show CDR1 as SGHNT and CDR2 as YYREEE (reference sequence).

The rearrangement joins TRBV5-5 to TRBJ1-5, with D possibly being TRBD1 (5 bases). Germline CDR1 SGHKS, CDR2 YYEKEE (reference sequence). The V end was cut by 2 bases, the J end by 4 bases, with 16 bases between. This CDR3 has 16 residues. The CDR3 DNA is TGTGCCAGCAGCTTAGGGGCGGCACTAACAAATCAGCCCCAGCATTTT. It translates to CASSLGAALTNQPQHF.

The rearrangement uses TRBV2 and TRBJ2-3, with TRBD2 matching 8 bases. The junction had 8 bases not matched to a gene; V was cut back by 3 bases and J by 3 bases. Germline-derived CDR1 and CDR2 are SNHLY and FYNNEI. CDR3 length equals 16 residues. CDR3 amino acids: CASSEGSGGGTDTQYF. Written as DNA, the CDR3 is TGTGCCAGCAGTGAGGGGAGCGGGGGTGGTACAGATACGCAGTATTTT.

The V gene is TRBV27, the J gene TRBJ1-3; 8 bases align to TRBD1. The V gene's germline CDR1 is MNHEY and CDR2 SMNVEV (reference sequence). The V segment lost 10 bases and the J segment 0 bases; nucleotides outside the gene matches: 5. CDR3 size: 14 residues. The CDR3 here is CATRDRGSGNTIYF. DNA for the CDR3: TGTGCCACCCGTGACAGGGGCTCTGGAAACACCATATATTTT.

This chain links TRBV5-1 with TRBJ2-5, with 8 bases matching TRBD1. Judging by the DNA end, TRBJ2-7 fits better; the J call may be wrong. From germline, CDR1 is SGHRS and CDR2 YFSETQ. This CDR3 contains 15 residues. This CDR3 reads CASSSTGGSSYEQYF. The CDR3 DNA reads TGCGCCAGCAGTTCAACAGGGGGAAGCTCCTACGAGCAGTACTTC.

This rearrangement joins TRBV5-4 to TRBJ2-7; TRBD2 aligns across 12 bases. The germline V gene encodes CDR1 SGHNT and CDR2 YYREEE (reference sequence). Losses at the gene ends were 3 bases for V and 10 bases for J; bases not matched to a gene: 17. This CDR3 comprises 17 residues. In nucleotides, the CDR3 is TGTGCCAGCAGCTCCGAGCTGTCGACTAGCGGGAGTACTACTCAGTACTTC. Translation gives CASSSELSTSGSTTQYF.

The chain couples TRBV10-3 to TRBJ1-1, with D perhaps matching TRBD1 (5 bases). The CDR3 contains 15 residues. The V end was cut by 1 base, the J end by 6 bases, with 15 bases between. CDR1 is ENHRY and CDR2 is SYGVKD in the germline V gene. In nucleotides, the CDR3 is TGTGCCATCAGTGAGTTGGGCAGGGATTATGCTGAAGCTTTCTTT. Translated, it gives CAISELGRDYAEAFF.

This clone was seen just once. The chain employs TRBV9 and TRBJ1-2, with D perhaps TRBD1 (5 bases). This CDR3 region has 14 residues. The V and J ends lost 0 bases and 8 bases respectively, with 14 bases between them. Germline V lookup: CDR1 SGDLS, CDR2 YYNGEE. The CDR3 sequence is CASSVAQRGTGYTF. Written as DNA, the CDR3 is TGTGCCAGCAGCGTAGCCCAGCGGGGGACGGGCTACACCTTC. Complete variable domain (other parts from reference TRBV9 and TRBJ1-2): DSGVTQTPKHLITATGQRVTLRCSPRSGDLSVYWYQQSLDQGLQFLIQYYNGEERAKGNILERFSAQQFPDLHSELNLSSLELGDSALYFCASSVAQRGTGYTFGSGTRLTVV.

Only one count was recorded for this clone. The chain couples TRBV6-5 to TRBJ2-7, with D tentatively TRBD2 (5 bases). The CDR3 has 16 amino acids. V lost 0 bases and J lost 1, with 13 bases in between. Germline CDR1 is MNHEY and CDR2 is SVGAGI. CDR3 residues: CASSYSRAGLSYEQYF. DNA of the CDR3: TGTGCCAGCAGTTACTCGAGGGCCGGGTTATCCTACGAGCAGTACTTC.

The chain couples TRBV7-2 to TRBJ2-5, with 12 bases fitting TRBD1. CDR3 length: 19 residues. The germline V gene has CDR1 SGHTA and CDR2 FQGNSA. V was pared by 5 bases and J by 5 bases, with 18 bases of the junction left unmatched. CDR3 coding DNA: TGTGCCAGCAGCCGCACCGCTCCGGGACAGGGGGCGCCTGAGGAGACCCAGTACTTC. It yields the protein CASSRTAPGQGAPEETQYF. The whole variable domain, filled in from reference TRBV7-2 and TRBJ2-5, reads GAGVSQSPSNKVTEKGKDVELRCDPISGHTALYWYRQSLGQGLEFLIYFQGNSAPDKSGLPSDRFSAERTGGSVSTLTIQRTQQEDSAVYLCASSRTAPGQGAPEETQYFGPGTRLLVL.